The 21 T cell receptor beta chains presented below share a single source sample, sequenced in a study of T-cell memory formation after mild COVID-19. TCRdb called the 5' RACE reads again in MiXCR, with one record for every CDR3 protein. The table has about 430,000 distinct CDR3 sequences, approximately 25% seen once. Input material: PBMCs or a T cell subset sorted from them (not recorded which). All receptors come from an adult woman who had mild COVID-19 (a few samples of this study predate the infection). Cell type and time point are not known.

The chain carries TRBV12-3 or TRBV12-4 and TRBJ2-7; unclear D gene. This CDR3 has 11 amino acids. V shed 4 bases and J shed 4 bases, with 5 bases lying between them. In DNA form, the CDR3 reads TGTGCCAGCAGTTCGAAGTACGAGCAGTACTTC. Protein product: CASSSKYEQYF.

This clonotype came up a few times. The chain carries TRBV6-5 and TRBJ1-2, with 8 bases identical to TRBD1. The CDR3 consists of 14 residues. Germline CDR1 and CDR2: MNHEY and SVGAGI. Trimming cost V 6 bases and J 3 bases; bases outside gene matches: 6. The CDR3 region has the DNA TGTGCCAGCAGCCCCAGGGGGCAGGACTATGGCTACACCTTC. It is translated as CASSPRGQDYGYTF.

V and J are TRBV5-4 and TRBJ2-5; D gene unclear. Trimming took 4 bases from V and 5 from J, leaving 6 bases between them. From germline, CDR1 is SGHNT and CDR2 YYREEE (reference sequence). CDR3 length: 11 amino acids. The DNA for the CDR3 is TGTGCCAGCAGCCGCAATGAGACCCAGTACTTC. It specifies CASSRNETQYF.

This clonotype occurred a few times. The CDR3 DNA reads as TGTGCCAGCTCACGAAGACAGGGGACGAACACTGAAGCTTTCTTT. Translation gives CASSRRQGTNTEAFF. The V call is TRBV18, the J call TRBJ1-1, with 8 nucleotides matching TRBD1. V lost 4 bases and J lost 1; bases outside the gene matches: 5. Germline CDR1 reads KGHSH; CDR2 reads LQKENI. CDR3 length equals 15 residues.

The chain carries TRBV2 and TRBJ1-2, with D perhaps TRBD1 (6 bases). Trimming took off 5 bases at V and 2 bases at J, with 15 bases between the two ends. The CDR3 sequence is 15 residues long. Germline assignment: CDR1 SNHLY and CDR2 FYNNEI. Here the CDR3 reads CASSLIQTGNYGYTF. The CDR3 DNA reads TGTGCCAGCAGTCTCATCCAAACAGGGAACTATGGCTACACCTTC. Combining the CDR3 with reference TRBV2 and TRBJ1-2 gives the whole variable domain EPEVTQTPSHQVTQMGQEVILRCVPISNHLYFYWYRQILGQKVEFLVSFYNNEISEKSEIFDDQFSVERPDGSNFTLKIRSTKLEDSAMYFCASSLIQTGNYGYTFGSGTRLTVV.

The chain joins TRBV10-3 to TRBJ2-5; D may correspond to TRBD1 or TRBD2 (5 bases each). V lost 6 bases and J lost 2, with 13 bases in between. Germline CDR1 and CDR2: ENHRY and SYGVKD. CDR3 length: 14 residues. The CDR3: CAIRGDRLQETQYF. The CDR3 coding sequence is TGTGCCATCAGGGGGGACCGGTTACAAGAGACCCAGTACTTC.

This clonotype occurred a few times. The J gene is TRBJ2-7, the V gene TRBV30, with D perhaps matching TRBD1 (5 bases). V gave up 2 bases and J gave up 5 bases, with 22 bases separating them. CDR1 and CDR2 (germline): GTSNPN, SVGIG (reference sequence). CDR3 size: 16 residues. CDR3 in DNA: TGTGCCTGGAGTCCCCATGTTTCAGGGCCTCGGAACGAGCAGTACTTC. Amino acid sequence: CAWSPHVSGPRNEQYF.

This clonotype occurred a few times. V and J are TRBV5-1 and TRBJ2-2, with 7 bases matching TRBD1. CDR1 and CDR2 (germline): SGHRS, YFSETQ. The V gene end was trimmed by 4 bases and the J gene end by 6 bases; junction bases not matched to a gene: 6. The CDR3 has 14 amino acids. CDR3 region: CASSQRQGSGELFF. The CDR3 nucleotides read TGCGCCAGCAGCCAACGACAGGGATCCGGGGAGCTGTTTTTT.

In this sample, this clonotype turned up a few times. The V gene is TRBV5-6, the J gene TRBJ1-5, with unresolved D. V lost 2 bases, J lost 5 bases, and 8 bases lay in between. Germline CDR1 and CDR2: SGHDT and YYEEEE. This CDR3 region has 13 residues. This CDR3 is CASSFSGYQPQHF. CDR3 DNA sequence: TGTGCCAGCAGCTTTAGCGGGTATCAGCCCCAGCATTTT.

This chain links TRBV28 with TRBJ1-3; TRBD1 might be the D (5 bases). This CDR3 has 16 amino acids. Germline loops: CDR1 MDHEN, CDR2 SYDVKM. V gave up 6 bases and J gave up 0 bases, with 15 bases separating them. The CDR3 is CASSFTGFSSGNTIYF. CDR3 DNA sequence: TGTGCCAGCAGCTTTACAGGATTTTCCTCTGGAAACACCATATATTTT.

This clonotype appeared a few times. This CDR3 reads CASSLIPGQHEQYF. In DNA, the CDR3 is TGTGCCAGCAGCTTAATACCGGGACAGCACGAGCAGTACTTC. The genes are TRBV7-9 and TRBJ2-7; 7 positions match TRBD1. This CDR3 is 14 amino acids long. Trimming removed 2 bases from V and 5 bases from J; junction bases left unmatched: 6. From germline, CDR1 is SEHNR and CDR2 FQNEAQ (reference sequence).

This clonotype was seen ten or more times. The chain uses TRBV6-1 and TRBJ1-1; D perhaps matches TRBD1 (5 bases). The CDR3 spans 14 residues. The V end lost 2 bases, the J end lost 4 bases, and 11 bases lay between the germline ends. The germline V gene encodes CDR1 MNHNS and CDR2 SASEGT. This CDR3 reads CASSEQGSSTEAFF. The CDR3 coding sequence is TGTGCCAGCAGTGAACAGGGAAGCAGCACTGAAGCTTTCTTT.

In this sample, this clonotype turned up once. The rearrangement links TRBV12-3 or TRBV12-4 to TRBJ1-1; D perhaps matches TRBD1 (5 bases). The CDR3 has 12 residues. Between the trimmed V and J ends, which lost 8 bases and 3 bases, there was a span of 10 bases. The CDR3 coding sequence is TGTGCCAGCGCACAGGCCCACACTGAAGCTTTCTTT. Translation: CASAQAHTEAFF.

The genes are TRBV9 and TRBJ2-6, with TRBD1 identical over 9 bases. The CDR3 contains 17 residues. Germline assignment: CDR1 SGDLS and CDR2 YYNGEE. Losses at the gene ends were 3 bases for V and 2 bases for J; bases not matched to a gene: 6. The CDR3 nucleotides are TGTGCCAGCAGCGCCCAAGGGACAGGGACTGGGGCCAACGTCCTGACTTTC. Its translation: CASSAQGTGTGANVLTF.

The table lists this clonotype with a few counts. This chain joins TRBV7-9 and TRBJ1-5; D possibly corresponds to TRBD1 (5 bases). Trimming took 5 bases from V and 3 from J, leaving 11 bases between them. From germline, CDR1 is SEHNR and CDR2 FQNEAQ (reference sequence). The length of the CDR3 is 14 residues. The CDR3 is CASSRGGFNQPQHF. CDR3 DNA sequence: TGTGCCAGCAGCCGGGGGGGTTTCAATCAGCCCCAGCATTTT. Looking up the rest from reference TRBV7-9 and TRBJ1-5 gives the full variable domain: DTGVSQNPRHKITKRGQNVTFRCDPISEHNRLYWYRQTLGQGPEFLTYFQNEAQLEKSRLLSDRFSAERPKGSFSTLEIQRTEQGDSAMYLCASSRGGFNQPQHFGDGTRLSIL.

This chain connects TRBV18 to TRBJ1-4; D not resolved. Looked up from germline, CDR1 is KGHSH and CDR2 is LQKENI. The CDR3 sequence is 15 residues long. The V end lost 3 bases, the J end lost 0 bases, and 8 bases lay between the germline ends. As DNA, the CDR3 is TGTGCCAGCTCACCCACAGCCCCAACTAATGAAAAACTGTTTTTT. It is translated as CASSPTAPTNEKLFF.

This clonotype was counted only a few times. The CDR3 protein is CARAPRDADTQYF. CDR3 nucleotide sequence: TGTGCCCGCGCCCCGAGGGATGCAGATACGCAGTATTTT. The chain recombines TRBV27 with TRBJ2-3; D may be TRBD2 (5 bases). The CDR3 has 13 residues. Trimming removed 11 bases at V and 4 bases at J, with 16 bases between. Germline V CDR1 and CDR2: MNHEY, SMNVEV (reference sequence).

A few counts support this clonotype. The gene calls are TRBV29-1 and TRBJ1-2; unclear D gene. The CDR3 extends over 15 amino acids. V lost 0 bases to trimming and J lost 0 bases, with 11 bases between them. CDR1 and CDR2 from the germline V gene are SQVTM and ANQGSEA. In DNA form, the CDR3 reads TGCAGCGTTGAAGATCTAACAGTTCCTAACTATGGCTACACCTTC. Translating gives CSVEDLTVPNYGYTF.

This chain uses TRBV5-5 with TRBJ1-6; TRBD1 matches at 7 bases. V shed 3 bases and J 5 bases; nucleotides not matched to a gene: 11. In germline, CDR1 is SGHKS, CDR2 YYEKEE (reference sequence). This CDR3 is built from 17 residues. This CDR3 reads CASSSPIEGANNSPLHF. The CDR3 region has the DNA TGTGCCAGCAGCTCGCCGATAGAGGGGGCCAATAATTCACCCCTCCACTTT.

This clonotype turned up a few times. The J gene is TRBJ2-1, the V gene TRBV29-1; unclear D gene. The CDR3 runs to 11 residues. V was clipped by 6 bases and J by 0 bases, with 3 bases between them. Germline V gene sequence: CDR1 SQVTM, CDR2 ANQGSEA. The DNA of the CDR3 is TGCAGCGTCCCCTCCTACAATGAGCAGTTCTTC. Protein: CSVPSYNEQFF.

This clonotype turned up a few times. The chain recombines TRBV7-2 with TRBJ2-1; no firm D call. Germline CDR1 is SGHTA and CDR2 is FQGNSA. The CDR3 runs 12 residues. The ends were cut back, 5 bases at V and 8 bases at J, with 10 bases in the middle. In DNA form, the CDR3 reads TGTGCCAGCAGCCGCAGTCTCGATGAGCAGTTCTTC. As protein: CASSRSLDEQFF.